Included here is one T cell receptor (beta chain) sequence, with context. These data are taken from a study of blood T cell repertoires in COVID-19. Study information: The origin of the acute and convalescent COVID-19 samples was the United States, Italy and Spain.

There are 17 residues in the CDR3. Unmatched junction bases numbered 5, after V lost 0 bases and J lost 0 bases. Per germline, CDR1 MGHRA and CDR2 YSYEKL. In the study's own analysis: The assay estimated nucleated cells by amplifying reference gene primers. Produced via immunoSEQ multiplex PCR; TCRdb's table is partial and in-frame only. V and J calls and clone size are as listed in that table; D and trimming were resolved from the DNA. The sample holds around 65,000 clones, about 82% seen once. The clonotype was recovered from a human donor in a cohort sampled during active COVID-19. The chain joins TRBV4-1 to TRBJ2-1, with 7 positions matching TRBD2. Sequencing was carried out using peripheral blood. This chain's CDR3 is CASSQEGGGRSYNEQFF. The CDR3 DNA is TGCGCCAGCAGCCAAGAGGGGGGGGGTCGCTCCTACAATGAGCAGTTCTTC.